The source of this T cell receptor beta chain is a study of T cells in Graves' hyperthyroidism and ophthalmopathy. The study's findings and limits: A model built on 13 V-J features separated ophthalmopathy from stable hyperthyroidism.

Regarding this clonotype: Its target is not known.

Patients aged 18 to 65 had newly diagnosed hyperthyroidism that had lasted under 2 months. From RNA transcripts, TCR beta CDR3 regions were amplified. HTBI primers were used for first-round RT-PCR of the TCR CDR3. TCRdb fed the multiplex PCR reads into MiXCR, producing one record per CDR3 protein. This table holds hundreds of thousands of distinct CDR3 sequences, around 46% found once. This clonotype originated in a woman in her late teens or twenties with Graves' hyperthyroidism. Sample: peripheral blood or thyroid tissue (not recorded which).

DNA for the CDR3: TGTGCCAGCAGCCCCGCTTTGGTCAGCACTGAAGCTTTCTTT. The encoded protein is CASSPALVSTEAFF. The J gene is TRBJ1-1, the V gene TRBV25-1; D is unresolved. CDR1 is MGHDK, CDR2 SYGVNS, per germline. This CDR3 has 14 amino acids. Trimming took off 6 bases at V and 4 bases at J, with 15 bases between the two ends.